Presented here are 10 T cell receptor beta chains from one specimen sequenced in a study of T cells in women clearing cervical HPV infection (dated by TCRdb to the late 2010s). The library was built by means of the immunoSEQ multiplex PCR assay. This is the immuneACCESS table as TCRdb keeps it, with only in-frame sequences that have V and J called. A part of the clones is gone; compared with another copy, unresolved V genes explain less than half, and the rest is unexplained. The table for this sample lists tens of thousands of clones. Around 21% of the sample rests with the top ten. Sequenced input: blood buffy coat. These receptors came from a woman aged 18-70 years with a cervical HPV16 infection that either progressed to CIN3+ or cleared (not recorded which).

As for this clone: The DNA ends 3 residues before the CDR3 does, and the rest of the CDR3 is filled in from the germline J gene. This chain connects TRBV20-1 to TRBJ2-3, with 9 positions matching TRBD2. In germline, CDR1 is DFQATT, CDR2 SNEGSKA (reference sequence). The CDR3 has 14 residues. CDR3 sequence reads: CSASPAGGGETQYF. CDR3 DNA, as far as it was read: TGCAGTGCTAGTCCGGCGGGAGGGGGAGAGACG.

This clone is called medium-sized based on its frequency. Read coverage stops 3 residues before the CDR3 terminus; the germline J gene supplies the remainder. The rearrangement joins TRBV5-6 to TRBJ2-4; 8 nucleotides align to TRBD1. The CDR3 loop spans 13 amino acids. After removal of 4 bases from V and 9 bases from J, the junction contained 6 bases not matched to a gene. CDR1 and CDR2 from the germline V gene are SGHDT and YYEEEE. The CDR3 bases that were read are TGTGCCAGCAGCCTCGACAGGGGTAGCATT. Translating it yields CASSLDRGSI. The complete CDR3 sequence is CASSLDRGSIQYF.

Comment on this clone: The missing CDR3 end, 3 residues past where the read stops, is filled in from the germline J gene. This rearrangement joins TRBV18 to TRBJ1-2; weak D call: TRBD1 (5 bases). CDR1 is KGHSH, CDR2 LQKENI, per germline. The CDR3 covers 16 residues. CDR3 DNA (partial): TGTGCCAGCTCACCAGCCGCAAAGGGGTCCCCAGAGAGC. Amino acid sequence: CASSPAAKGSPES. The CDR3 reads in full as CASSPAAKGSPESYTF.

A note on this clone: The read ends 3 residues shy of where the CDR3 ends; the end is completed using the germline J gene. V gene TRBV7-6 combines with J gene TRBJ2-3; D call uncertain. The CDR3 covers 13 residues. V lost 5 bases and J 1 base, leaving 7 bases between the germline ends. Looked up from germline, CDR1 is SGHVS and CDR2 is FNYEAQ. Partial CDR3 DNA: TGTGCCAGCAGCCTGTCCGGCACAGATACG. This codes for CASSLSGTDT. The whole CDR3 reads CASSLSGTDTQYF.

The CDR3 sequence: CASRIAGGVEQFF. The DNA read from the CDR3 is TGTGCCAGCAGGATAGCGGGTGGGGTTGAG. V gene TRBV2 combines with J gene TRBJ2-1, with TRBD2 matching 7 bases. The read comes to an end 3 residues before the CDR3 does, leaving the germline J gene to fill in the end. The CDR3 has 13 amino acids. The trim removed 6 bases at V and 9 bases at J, leaving 8 bases unmatched. CDR1 and CDR2 (germline): SNHLY, FYNNEI.

The chain's CDR3 is CASSQRQHNEKLFF. The CDR3 bases that were read are TGTGCCAGCAGTCAAAGACAGCATAATGAAAAG. This chain connects TRBV2 to TRBJ2-2, with D perhaps TRBD1 (5 bases). The observed sequence ends 3 residues before the CDR3 terminus, with the missing tail filled in from the germline J gene. This CDR3 is built from 14 residues. CDR1 is SNHLY, CDR2 FYNNEI, per germline. Drawing the rest from reference TRBV2 and TRBJ2-2, the complete variable domain is EPEVTQTPSHQVTQMGQEVILRCVPISNHLYFYWYRQILGQKVEFLVSFYNNEISEKSEIFDDQFSVERPDGSNFTLKIRSTKLEDSAMYFCASSQRQHNEKLFFGEGSRLTVL.

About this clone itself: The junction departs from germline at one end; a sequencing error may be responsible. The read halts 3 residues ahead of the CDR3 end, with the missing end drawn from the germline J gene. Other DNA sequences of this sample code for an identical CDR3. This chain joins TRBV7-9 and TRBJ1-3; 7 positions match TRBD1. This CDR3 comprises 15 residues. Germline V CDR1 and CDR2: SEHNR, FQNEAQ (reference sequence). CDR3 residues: CASSIETGLRNTIYF. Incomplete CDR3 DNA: TGTGCCAGCAGCATAGAGACAGGGCTGCGAAACACA.

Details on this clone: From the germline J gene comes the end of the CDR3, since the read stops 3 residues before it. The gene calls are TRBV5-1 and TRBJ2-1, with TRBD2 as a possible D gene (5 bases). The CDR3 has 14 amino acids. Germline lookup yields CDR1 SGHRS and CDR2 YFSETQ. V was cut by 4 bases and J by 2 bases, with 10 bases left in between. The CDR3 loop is CASSRSGPYNEQFF. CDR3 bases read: TGCGCCAGCAGCCGAAGCGGTCCCTACAATGAG.

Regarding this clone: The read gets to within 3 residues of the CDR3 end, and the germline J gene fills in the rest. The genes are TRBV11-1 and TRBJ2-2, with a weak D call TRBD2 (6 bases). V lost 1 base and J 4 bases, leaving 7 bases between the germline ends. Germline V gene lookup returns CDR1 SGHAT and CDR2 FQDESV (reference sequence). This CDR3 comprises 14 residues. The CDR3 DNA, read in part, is TGTGCCAGCAGCTTAGTGGGGGGCACCGGGGAG. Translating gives CASSLVGGTGE. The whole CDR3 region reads CASSLVGGTGELFF.

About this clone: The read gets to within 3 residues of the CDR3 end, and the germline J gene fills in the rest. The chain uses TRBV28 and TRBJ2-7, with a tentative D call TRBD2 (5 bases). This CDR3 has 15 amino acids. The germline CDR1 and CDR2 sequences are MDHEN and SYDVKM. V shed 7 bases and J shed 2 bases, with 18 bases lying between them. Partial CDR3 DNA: TGTGCCAGCACCACCCCCCGGACTTTACCCTACGAG. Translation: CASTTPRTLPYE. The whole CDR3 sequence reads CASTTPRTLPYEQYF.